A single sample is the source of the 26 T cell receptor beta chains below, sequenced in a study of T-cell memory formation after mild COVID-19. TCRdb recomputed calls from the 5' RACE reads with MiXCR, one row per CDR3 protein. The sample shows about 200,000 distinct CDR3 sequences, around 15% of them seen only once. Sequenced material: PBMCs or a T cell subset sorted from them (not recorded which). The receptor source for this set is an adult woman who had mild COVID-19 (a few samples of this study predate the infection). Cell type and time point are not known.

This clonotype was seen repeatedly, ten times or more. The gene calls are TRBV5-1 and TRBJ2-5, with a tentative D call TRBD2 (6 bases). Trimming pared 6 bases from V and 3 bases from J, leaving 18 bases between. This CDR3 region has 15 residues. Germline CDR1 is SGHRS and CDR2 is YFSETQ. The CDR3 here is CASNIDGTQEETQYF. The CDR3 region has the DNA TGCGCCAGCAATATCGACGGGACTCAGGAAGAGACCCAGTACTTC.

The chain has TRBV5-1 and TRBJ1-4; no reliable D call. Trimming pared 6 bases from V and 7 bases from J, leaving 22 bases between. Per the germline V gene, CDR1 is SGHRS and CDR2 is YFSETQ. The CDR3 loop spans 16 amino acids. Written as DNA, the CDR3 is TGCGCCAGCAATCCTGTGGACCGAATCCTAGGTGAAAAACTGTTTTTT. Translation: CASNPVDRILGEKLFF.

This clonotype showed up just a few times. The CDR3 sequence: CASSPGRSPKNIQYF. The CDR3, as DNA: TGTGCCAGCTCACCAGGCAGATCGCCCAAAAACATTCAGTACTTC. The rearrangement links TRBV18 to TRBJ2-4; D ambiguous. V dropped 2 bases and J dropped 2 bases, with 10 bases sitting between them. This CDR3 has 15 amino acids. Germline V gene lookup returns CDR1 KGHSH and CDR2 LQKENI.

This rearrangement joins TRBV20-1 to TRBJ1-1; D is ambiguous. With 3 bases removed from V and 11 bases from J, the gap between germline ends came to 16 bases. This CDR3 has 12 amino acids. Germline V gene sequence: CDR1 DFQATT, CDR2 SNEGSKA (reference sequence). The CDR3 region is CSASVLYGLAFF. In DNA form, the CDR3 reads TGCAGTGCTAGTGTGTTGTACGGTTTGGCTTTCTTT.

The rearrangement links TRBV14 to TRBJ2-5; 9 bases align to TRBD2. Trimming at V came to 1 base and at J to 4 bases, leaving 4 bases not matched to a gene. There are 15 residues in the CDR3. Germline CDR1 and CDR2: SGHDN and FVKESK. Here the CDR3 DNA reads TGTGCCAGCAGCCAAGGTCTAGCGGGGACAGAGACCCAGTACTTC. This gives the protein CASSQGLAGTETQYF.

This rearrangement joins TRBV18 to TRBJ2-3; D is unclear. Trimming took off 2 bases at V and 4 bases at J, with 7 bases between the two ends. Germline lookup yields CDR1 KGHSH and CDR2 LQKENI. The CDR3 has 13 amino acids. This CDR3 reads CASSPTVADTQYF. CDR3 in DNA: TGTGCCAGCTCACCAACAGTAGCAGATACGCAGTATTTT. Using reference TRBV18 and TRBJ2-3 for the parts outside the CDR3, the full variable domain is NAGVMQNPRHLVRRRGQEARLRCSPMKGHSHVYWYRQLPEEGLKFMVYLQKENIIDESGMPKERFSAEFPKEGPSILRIQQVVRGDSAAYFCASSPTVADTQYFGPGTRLTVL.

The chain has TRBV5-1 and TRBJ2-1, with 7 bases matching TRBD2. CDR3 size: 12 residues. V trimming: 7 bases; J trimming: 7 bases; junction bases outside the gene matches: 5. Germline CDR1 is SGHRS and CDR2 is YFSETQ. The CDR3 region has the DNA TGCGCCAGCCGGGCAGCGGGAAATGAGCAGTTCTTC. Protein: CASRAAGNEQFF.

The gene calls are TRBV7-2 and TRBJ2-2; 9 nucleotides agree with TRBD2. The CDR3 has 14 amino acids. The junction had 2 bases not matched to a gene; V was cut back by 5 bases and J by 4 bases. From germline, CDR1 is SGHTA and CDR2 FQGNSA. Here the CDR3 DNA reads TGTGCCAGCAGCCGGACTAGCGCCACCGGGGAGCTGTTTTTT. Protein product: CASSRTSATGELFF.

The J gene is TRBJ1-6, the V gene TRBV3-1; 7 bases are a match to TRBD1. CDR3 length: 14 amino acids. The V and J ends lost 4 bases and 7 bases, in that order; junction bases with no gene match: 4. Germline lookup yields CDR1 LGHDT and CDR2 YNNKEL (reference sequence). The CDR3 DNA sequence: TGTGCCAGCAGCCCGACAGGGCAGAATTCACCCCTCCACTTT. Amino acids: CASSPTGQNSPLHF.

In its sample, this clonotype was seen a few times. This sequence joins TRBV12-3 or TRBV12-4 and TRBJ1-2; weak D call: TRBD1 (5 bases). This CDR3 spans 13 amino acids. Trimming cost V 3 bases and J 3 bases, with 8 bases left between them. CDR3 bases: TGTGCCAGCAGTTTGGGGGAGTACTATGGCTACACCTTC. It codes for CASSLGEYYGYTF.

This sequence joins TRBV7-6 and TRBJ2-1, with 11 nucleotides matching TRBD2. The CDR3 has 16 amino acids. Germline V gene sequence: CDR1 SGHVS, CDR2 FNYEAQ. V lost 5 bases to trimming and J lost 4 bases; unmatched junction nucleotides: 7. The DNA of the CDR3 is TGTGCCAGCAGCCCGCTTAGCGGGAGGGGTTACAATGAGCAGTTCTTC. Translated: CASSPLSGRGYNEQFF.

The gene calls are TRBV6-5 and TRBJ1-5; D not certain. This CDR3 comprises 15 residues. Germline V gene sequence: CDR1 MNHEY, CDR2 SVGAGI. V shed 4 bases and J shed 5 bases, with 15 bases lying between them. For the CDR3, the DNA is TGTGCCAGCAGTTCGTCGACGGGGAGAGATCAGCCCCAGCATTTT. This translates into CASSSSTGRDQPQHF.

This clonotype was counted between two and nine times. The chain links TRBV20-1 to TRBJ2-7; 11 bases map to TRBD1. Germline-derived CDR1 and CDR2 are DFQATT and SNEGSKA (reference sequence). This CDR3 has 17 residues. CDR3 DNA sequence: TGCAGCCCACCCCGGGACAGGGGGAATTGTAGTGACTACGAGCAGTACTTC. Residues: CSPPRDRGNCSDYEQYF.

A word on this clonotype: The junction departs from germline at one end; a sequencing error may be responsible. The chain's CDR3 is CASNTGLAGDEQLF. DNA for the CDR3: TGTGCCAGCAACACGGGACTAGCGGGAGATGAGCAGTTATTC. V is TRBV9 and J is TRBJ2-1; 14 nucleotides align to TRBD2. Germline CDR1 is SGDLS and CDR2 is YYNGEE. This CDR3 spans 14 amino acids.

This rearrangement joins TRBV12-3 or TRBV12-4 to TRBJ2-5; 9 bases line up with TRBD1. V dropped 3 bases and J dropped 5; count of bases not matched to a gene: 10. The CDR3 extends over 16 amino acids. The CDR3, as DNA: TGTGCCAGCAGTTTCGGGGACAGGGTTAAAAGGGAGACCCAGTACTTC. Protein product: CASSFGDRVKRETQYF.

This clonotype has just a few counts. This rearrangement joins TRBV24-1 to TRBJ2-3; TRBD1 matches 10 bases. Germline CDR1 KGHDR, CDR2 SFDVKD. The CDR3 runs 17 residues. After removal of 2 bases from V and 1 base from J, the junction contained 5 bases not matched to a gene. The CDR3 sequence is CATSDSRQGARTDTQYF. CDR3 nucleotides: TGTGCCACCAGTGATTCTCGACAGGGGGCCCGCACAGATACGCAGTATTTT.

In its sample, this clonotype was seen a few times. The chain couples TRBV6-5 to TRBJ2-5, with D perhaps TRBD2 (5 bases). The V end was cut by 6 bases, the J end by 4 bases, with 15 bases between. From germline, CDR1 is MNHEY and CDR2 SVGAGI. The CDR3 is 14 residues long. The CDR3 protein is CASRPLSGLETQYF. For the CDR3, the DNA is TGTGCCAGCAGGCCTCTTTCGGGATTAGAGACCCAGTACTTC.

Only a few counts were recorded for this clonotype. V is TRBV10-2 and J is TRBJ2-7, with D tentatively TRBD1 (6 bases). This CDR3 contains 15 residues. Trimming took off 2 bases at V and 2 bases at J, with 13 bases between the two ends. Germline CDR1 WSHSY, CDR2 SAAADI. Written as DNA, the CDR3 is TGCGCCAGCAGTGAGGATTTAGGGGGTGCCTACGAGCAGTACTTC. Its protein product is CASSEDLGGAYEQYF.

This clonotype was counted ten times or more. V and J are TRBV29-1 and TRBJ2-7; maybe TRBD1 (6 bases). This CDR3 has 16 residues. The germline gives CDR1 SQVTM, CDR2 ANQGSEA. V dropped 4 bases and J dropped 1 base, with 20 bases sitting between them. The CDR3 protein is CSVVRVTGSVSYEQYF. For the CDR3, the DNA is TGCAGCGTTGTCCGTGTTACAGGGTCTGTTTCCTACGAGCAGTACTTC.

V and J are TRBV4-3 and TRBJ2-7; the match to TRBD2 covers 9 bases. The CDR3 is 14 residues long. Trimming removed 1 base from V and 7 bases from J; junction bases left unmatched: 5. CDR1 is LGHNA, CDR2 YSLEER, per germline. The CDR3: CASSQVAGVGEQYF. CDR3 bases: TGCGCCAGCAGCCAAGTAGCGGGAGTAGGTGAGCAGTACTTC.

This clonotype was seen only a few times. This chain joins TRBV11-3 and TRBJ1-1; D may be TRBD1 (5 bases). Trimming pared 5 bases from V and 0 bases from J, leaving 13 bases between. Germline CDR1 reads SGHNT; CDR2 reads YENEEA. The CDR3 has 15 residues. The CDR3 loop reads CASSPGGRMNTEAFF. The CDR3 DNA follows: TGTGCCAGCAGCCCGGGGGGGAGAATGAACACTGAAGCTTTCTTT.

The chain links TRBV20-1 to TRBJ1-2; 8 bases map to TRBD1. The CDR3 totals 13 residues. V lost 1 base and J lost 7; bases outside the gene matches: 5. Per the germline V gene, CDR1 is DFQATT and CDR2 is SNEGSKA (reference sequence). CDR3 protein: CSARAGTGGGYTF. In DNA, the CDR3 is TGCAGTGCTAGAGCCGGGACAGGCGGTGGCTACACCTTC.

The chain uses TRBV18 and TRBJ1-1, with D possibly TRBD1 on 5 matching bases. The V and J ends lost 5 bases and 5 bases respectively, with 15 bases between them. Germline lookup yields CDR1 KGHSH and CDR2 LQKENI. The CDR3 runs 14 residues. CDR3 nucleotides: TGTGCCAGCTCATCACAGGAGAAGGGGACTGAAGCTTTCTTT. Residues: CASSSQEKGTEAFF.

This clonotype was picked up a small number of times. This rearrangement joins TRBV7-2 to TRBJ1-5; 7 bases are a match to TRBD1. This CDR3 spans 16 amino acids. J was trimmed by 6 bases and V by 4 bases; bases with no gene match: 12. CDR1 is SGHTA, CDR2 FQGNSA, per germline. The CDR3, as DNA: TGTGCCAGCAGCTCCTCGTACAGGGGAATAAGTCAGCCCCAGCATTTT. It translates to CASSSSYRGISQPQHF. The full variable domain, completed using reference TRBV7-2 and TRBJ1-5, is GAGVSQSPSNKVTEKGKDVELRCDPISGHTALYWYRQSLGQGLEFLIYFQGNSAPDKSGLPSDRFSAERTGGSVSTLTIQRTQQEDSAVYLCASSSSYRGISQPQHFGDGTRLSIL.

CDR3 in amino acids: CAWSVPGTNYGYTF. CDR3 coding DNA: TGTGCCTGGAGTGTACCAGGGACGAACTATGGCTACACCTTC. The V call is TRBV30, the J call TRBJ1-2; a possible D gene is TRBD1 (5 bases). CDR1 is GTSNPN, CDR2 SVGIG, per germline (reference sequence). This CDR3 has 14 residues. V was pared by 0 bases and J by 2 bases, with 10 bases between.

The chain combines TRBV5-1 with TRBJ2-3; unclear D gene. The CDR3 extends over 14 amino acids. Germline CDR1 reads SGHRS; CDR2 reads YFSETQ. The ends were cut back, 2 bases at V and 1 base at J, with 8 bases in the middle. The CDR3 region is CASSFNAGTDTQYF. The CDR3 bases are TGCGCCAGCAGCTTTAATGCGGGCACAGATACGCAGTATTTT.